These 18 T cell receptor beta chains share one sample of origin, sequenced in a study of shared clonotypes between healthy human individuals. Data came from immunoSEQ multiplex PCR; TCRdb stores just in-frame clones and leaves some out. The table shows more than 1,200,000 clones, with 97% to 99% occurring only once. What was sequenced was naive CD4+ T cells sorted from blood. Subset: CD45RA+ positively selected. The source of these receptors is a man aged 25 to 45 in good health.

A note on this clone: The same CDR3 is also encoded by other DNA sequences in this sample. The chain links TRBV5-1 to TRBJ1-4; perhaps TRBD1 as D (5 bases). CDR1 is SGHRS, CDR2 YFSETQ, per germline. The length of the CDR3 is 14 residues. The ends were cut back, 0 bases at V and 3 bases at J, with 6 bases in the middle. CDR3 region: CASSLETANEKLFF. CDR3 coding DNA: TGCGCCAGCAGCTTGGAGACAGCTAATGAAAAACTGTTTTTT. Complete variable domain (other parts from reference TRBV5-1 and TRBJ1-4): KAGVTQTPRYLIKTRGQQVTLSCSPISGHRSVSWYQQTPGQGLQFLFEYFSETQRNKGNFPGRFSGRQFSNSRSEMNVSTLELGDSALYLCASSLETANEKLFFGSGTQLSVL.

V usage is TRBV19 and J usage is TRBJ1-2; D not resolved. The germline V gene has CDR1 LNHDA and CDR2 SQIVND (reference sequence). Trimming left V 6 bases short and J 0 bases short, with 11 bases between. This CDR3 is built from 14 residues. CDR3 sequence (DNA): TGTGCCAGTAGCCCGACGGCCACTAACTATGGCTACACCTTC. It is translated as CASSPTATNYGYTF.

The rearrangement links TRBV7-2 to TRBJ2-5, with D possibly being TRBD1 (6 bases). This CDR3 has 16 residues. Per the germline V gene, CDR1 is SGHTA and CDR2 is FQGNSA. Trimming stripped 5 bases from V and 5 bases from J, with 21 bases between. The CDR3 nucleotides read TGTGCCAGCAGCGTCCGGGACACCCTGTGGTTGGAGACCCAGTACTTC. It translates to CASSVRDTLWLETQYF.

In nucleotides, the CDR3 is TGTGCCAGTAGTACCCGCCGGGGCACCGGGGAGCTGTTTTTT. Protein product: CASSTRRGTGELFF. V and J are TRBV19 and TRBJ2-2; possible D gene TRBD2, 5 bases. The CDR3 length is 14 residues. With 4 bases removed from V and 4 bases from J, the gap between germline ends came to 10 bases. Germline V gene sequence: CDR1 LNHDA, CDR2 SQIVND (reference sequence).

The chain uses TRBV5-1 and TRBJ2-1, with 8 bases lining up with TRBD2. Trimming removed 4 bases from V and 7 bases from J; junction bases left unmatched: 19. The length of the CDR3 is 18 residues. Germline V gene lookup returns CDR1 SGHRS and CDR2 YFSETQ. The CDR3 here is CASSEVSGSKGPRNEQFF. DNA of the CDR3: TGCGCCAGCAGCGAAGTGAGCGGGAGTAAAGGTCCTAGGAATGAGCAGTTCTTC.

This rearrangement joins TRBV11-2 to TRBJ2-2, with 7 bases aligning to TRBD2. CDR1 is SGHAT, CDR2 FQNNGV, per germline. V gave up 6 bases and J gave up 3 bases; unmatched junction bases: 7. The CDR3 spans 15 residues. CDR3 sequence: CASRSAGVYTGELFF. CDR3 DNA sequence: TGTGCCAGCAGGTCGGCGGGAGTGTACACCGGGGAGCTGTTTTTT.

The chain uses TRBV11-2 and TRBJ2-2, with D hard to call. Trimming took off 3 bases at V and 0 bases at J, with 14 bases between the two ends. Germline V gives CDR1 SGHAT, CDR2 FQNNGV. The CDR3 covers 17 residues. CDR3 sequence: CASSFRRSASNTGELFF. The CDR3 DNA reads as TGTGCCAGCAGCTTTAGAAGGTCAGCCTCGAACACCGGGGAGCTGTTTTTT.

The V call is TRBV25-1, the J call TRBJ1-1, with a tentative D call TRBD1 (5 bases). This CDR3 contains 13 residues. Per the germline V gene, CDR1 is MGHDK and CDR2 is SYGVNS. V was shortened by 6 bases and J by 7 bases, with 15 bases between the two germline ends. The chain's CDR3 is CASRLGATIEAFF. CDR3 DNA sequence: TGTGCCAGCAGACTCGGGGCAACCATTGAAGCTTTCTTT.

Points on this clone: Other DNA sequences in this sample translate to the same CDR3. The chain combines TRBV9 with TRBJ2-7; D is uncertain. CDR3 length: 14 residues. Germline V gene sequence: CDR1 SGDLS, CDR2 YYNGEE. The germline V and J ends were trimmed by 2 bases and 2 bases, with 11 bases remaining between them. The DNA for the CDR3 is TGTGCCAGCAGCGTCGCGACCGGAGCCTACGAGCAGTACTTC. Protein product: CASSVATGAYEQYF.

The chain is built from TRBV9 and TRBJ2-5, with D unclear. There are 15 residues in the CDR3. Germline V gene data show CDR1 as SGDLS and CDR2 as YYNGEE. V lost 0 bases and J lost 4, with 13 bases in between. For the CDR3, the DNA is TGTGCCAGCAGCGTAGGTGTTGGGCTTGGAGAGACCCAGTACTTC. Its protein product is CASSVGVGLGETQYF.

This chain links TRBV4-2 with TRBJ2-7; D might be TRBD2 (6 bases). From germline, CDR1 is LGHNA and CDR2 YNFKEQ. The CDR3 length is 14 residues. V was trimmed by 5 bases and J by 6 bases, leaving 17 bases between them. The CDR3 is CASSITSMRAEQYF. In DNA form, the CDR3 reads TGTGCCAGCAGCATCACTAGCATGAGAGCCGAGCAGTACTTC.

This sequence joins TRBV7-9 and TRBJ2-1, with no clear D. The CDR3 consists of 16 residues. Germline CDR1 and CDR2: SEHNR and FQNEAQ (reference sequence). V gave up 5 bases and J gave up 0 bases, with 14 bases separating them. Here the CDR3 DNA reads TGTGCCAGCAGCCCGATTAGAACCTCCTCCTACAATGAGCAGTTCTTC. This translates into CASSPIRTSSYNEQFF. The full variable domain, with the rest looked up from reference TRBV7-9 and TRBJ2-1, is DTGVSQNPRHKITKRGQNVTFRCDPISEHNRLYWYRQTLGQGPEFLTYFQNEAQLEKSRLLSDRFSAERPKGSFSTLEIQRTEQGDSAMYLCASSPIRTSSYNEQFFGPGTRLTVL.

The chain employs TRBV6-1 and TRBJ2-3; D not resolved. V was trimmed by 0 bases and J by 0 bases, leaving 10 bases between them. This CDR3 has 16 residues. CDR1 is MNHNS, CDR2 SASEGT, per germline. CDR3 loop: CASSEAARTSTDTQYF. The CDR3 bases are TGTGCCAGCAGTGAAGCTGCTAGGACCAGCACAGATACGCAGTATTTT.

The CDR3, as DNA: TGTGCCAGCAGCCCTTCCGGGACACCCCTCACAGATACGCAGTATTTT. Protein product: CASSPSGTPLTDTQYF. The chain is built from TRBV7-6 and TRBJ2-3; D is possibly TRBD1 (6 bases). Trimming cost V 5 bases and J 2 bases, with 17 bases left between them. This CDR3 is built from 16 residues. In germline, CDR1 is SGHVS, CDR2 FNYEAQ.

The J gene is TRBJ2-1, the V gene TRBV4-1; 7 bases line up with TRBD2. With 1 base clipped from V and 5 bases from J, the junction kept 8 bases outside the gene matches. The germline gives CDR1 MGHRA, CDR2 YSYEKL. This CDR3 is built from 16 residues. The DNA for the CDR3 is TGCGCCAGCAGCCAAGTACCTCCGGGACTAAACAATGAGCAGTTCTTC. Its protein product is CASSQVPPGLNNEQFF.

The rearrangement joins TRBV30 to TRBJ1-1; tentative D call: TRBD1 (5 bases). The V end was cut by 1 base, the J end by 0 bases, with 9 bases between. The CDR3 totals 14 residues. The germline CDR1 and CDR2 sequences are GTSNPN and SVGIG (reference sequence). The CDR3 sequence is CAWSAWGVNTEAFF. CDR3 in DNA: TGTGCCTGGAGTGCCTGGGGCGTGAACACTGAAGCTTTCTTT.

The chain couples TRBV5-6 to TRBJ2-6; D call uncertain. V lost 2 bases and J 2 bases, leaving 8 bases between the germline ends. The CDR3 contains 15 residues. The V gene's germline CDR1 is SGHDT and CDR2 YYEEEE. CDR3 protein: CASSLRQPGANVLTF. The CDR3 region has the DNA TGTGCCAGCAGCTTAAGGCAGCCTGGGGCCAACGTCCTGACTTTC.

The chain couples TRBV2 to TRBJ2-5, with TRBD1 as a possible D gene (6 bases). There are 12 residues in the CDR3. Trimming removed 6 bases at V and 3 bases at J, with 8 bases between. Germline V gives CDR1 SNHLY, CDR2 FYNNEI. CDR3 residues: CASRQGKETQYF. The CDR3 DNA reads TGTGCCAGCAGACAGGGAAAAGAGACCCAGTACTTC.